The 28 T cell receptor beta chains below all came from one sample that was sequenced in a study of post-analysis software for immune sequencing data. cDNA libraries of TCR beta carried unique molecular identifiers. MiXCR, run by TCRdb on the PCR reads, gives a single entry per CDR3 protein. The table lists hundreds of thousands of distinct CDR3 sequences, roughly 46% of them singletons, with over 10% in the top ten. No antigen is known for these receptors. Study findings and constraints: When patients were compared with controls, four to six TRBV segments were more frequent, TRBV5-6, TRBV5-1 and TRBV20-1 among them.

Sequencing was done on a sample of blood. The receptor set was obtained from a girl between 5 and 17 years old with multiple sclerosis.

This sequence joins TRBV7-9 and TRBJ1-1; no reliable D call. Trimming left V 4 bases short and J 5 bases short, with 8 bases between. This CDR3 has 12 amino acids. CDR1 and CDR2 from the germline V gene are SEHNR and FQNEAQ (reference sequence). In nucleotides, the CDR3 is TGTGCCAGCAGCTCTGAGATTACTGAAGCTTTCTTT. Its translation is CASSSEITEAFF.

This clonotype was counted between two and nine times. The rearrangement links TRBV29-1 to TRBJ2-7, with TRBD1 matching 8 bases. CDR3 length: 13 amino acids. With V trimmed by 7 bases and J by 3 bases, 8 bases remained unmatched. The V gene's germline CDR1 is SQVTM and CDR2 ANQGSEA. CDR3 sequence (DNA): TGCAGCGGAAGGACAGGGAAAGGCTACGAGCAGTACTTC. This encodes CSGRTGKGYEQYF.

This clonotype appeared a few times. The CDR3 DNA reads TGCGCCAGCAGCCAAGACCCACAGGGTAACTACAATGAGCAGTTCTTC. This encodes CASSQDPQGNYNEQFF. This chain joins TRBV4-1 and TRBJ2-1, with D tentatively TRBD1 (6 bases). Germline values: CDR1 MGHRA, CDR2 YSYEKL. The CDR3 loop spans 16 amino acids. With 0 bases removed from V and 3 bases from J, the gap between germline ends came to 12 bases.

This clonotype has just one count. The chain is built from TRBV12-3 or TRBV12-4 and TRBJ2-5; D might be TRBD1 or TRBD2, each matching 5 bases. The J call may not be correct, given that the DNA end is closer to TRBJ2-1. The CDR3 loop spans 14 amino acids. The DNA for the CDR3 is TGTGCCAGCAGTTTAGCGGGGACGACAGAGACGCAGTTCTTC. It translates to CASSLAGTTETQFF.

The rearrangement joins TRBV29-1 to TRBJ2-7, with D perhaps matching TRBD1 or TRBD2 (6 bases each). V was trimmed by 7 bases and J by 3 bases, leaving 19 bases between them. The germline V gene has CDR1 SQVTM and CDR2 ANQGSEA. The CDR3 spans 14 residues. The CDR3 here is CSAKTDGGFYEQYF. The CDR3 nucleotides read TGCAGCGCAAAGACTGACGGGGGCTTCTACGAGCAGTACTTC.

The chain has TRBV20-1 and TRBJ2-3; 10 bases agree with TRBD2. Germline values: CDR1 DFQATT, CDR2 SNEGSKA (reference sequence). Germline trimming cut 2 bases from V and 6 bases from J; bases unmatched to any gene: 8. The CDR3 has 15 residues. The CDR3 loop reads CSARSTSGSLDTQYF. The CDR3 bases are TGCAGTGCTAGATCGACTAGCGGGTCGTTGGATACGCAGTATTTT.

The chain joins TRBV6-2 or TRBV6-3 to TRBJ2-3; D possibly corresponds to TRBD2 (6 bases). CDR1 and CDR2 from the germline V gene are MNHEY and SVGEGT. V was trimmed by 0 bases and J by 4 bases, leaving 17 bases between them. This CDR3 region has 17 residues. DNA for the CDR3: TGTGCCAGCAGTTACTCGGTCCGGACTAAGACGGCAGATACGCAGTATTTT. Protein: CASSYSVRTKTADTQYF.

Details on this clonotype: At one end, the junction sequence differs from germline, possibly due to a read error. In DNA, the CDR3 is TGCGCCAACAGCTTCCTAGCCACAGATACGCAGTATTTT. Encoded protein: CANSFLATDTQYF. This chain joins TRBV5-1 and TRBJ2-3; possible D gene TRBD2, 5 bases. CDR3 size: 13 residues. CDR1 is SGHRS, CDR2 YFSETQ, per germline.

V and J are TRBV28 and TRBJ1-2; 8 positions agree with TRBD1. J gave up 1 base and V 3 bases, and 1 base lay outside the gene matches. The CDR3 is 14 residues long. Looked up from germline, CDR1 is MDHEN and CDR2 is SYDVKM. The CDR3 sequence is CASSFDRGNYGYTF. The CDR3, as DNA: TGTGCCAGCAGTTTTGACAGGGGTAACTATGGCTACACCTTC.

In this sample, this clonotype turned up a few times. V is TRBV7-2 and J is TRBJ2-5; TRBD1 matches 7 bases. The germline CDR1 and CDR2 sequences are SGHTA and FQGNSA. V lost 1 base and J lost 2; bases outside the gene matches: 7. The CDR3 has 16 residues. CDR3 nucleotides: TGTGCCAGCAGCTTAGGACAGGGTGTCTTGCAAGAGACCCAGTACTTC. This codes for CASSLGQGVLQETQYF.

The chain employs TRBV20-1 and TRBJ2-5, with TRBD1 matching 9 bases. The CDR3 is 15 amino acids. Trimming cost V 3 bases and J 2 bases; bases outside gene matches: 7. Germline assignment: CDR1 DFQATT and CDR2 SNEGSKA (reference sequence). CDR3 bases: TGCAGTGCTAGTACAGGACAGGGGTGGCAAGAGACCCAGTACTTC. Residues: CSASTGQGWQETQYF.

The chain employs TRBV7-6 and TRBJ1-6; D unresolved. Trimming removed 7 bases at V and 7 bases at J, with 11 bases between. CDR1 SGHVS and CDR2 FNYEAQ come from the germline V gene. The CDR3 length is 13 residues. The CDR3 spells CASKTWGNSPLHF. In DNA form, the CDR3 reads TGTGCCAGCAAAACATGGGGAAATTCACCCCTCCACTTT.

Turning to this clonotype: Its ends do not fully match the called genes, so a read error is possible. This chain joins TRBV7-7 and TRBJ2-7, with D possibly being TRBD2 (6 bases). CDR3 length: 15 residues. CDR1 and CDR2 (germline): SSHAT, FNYEAQ (reference sequence). DNA for the CDR3: TGTGCTAGCAGCTTATCACGGGAGCGCCCTCTCGAGCAGTACTTC. This encodes CASSLSRERPLEQYF.

This clonotype was detected a few times. This chain uses TRBV4-1 with TRBJ2-1, with 8 nucleotides matching TRBD2. CDR1 is MGHRA and CDR2 is YSYEKL in the germline V gene. V trimming: 0 bases; J trimming: 4 bases; junction bases outside the gene matches: 5. There are 16 residues in the CDR3. CDR3 DNA: TGCGCCAGCAGCCAAGATCGGGCTAGCGGGTACAATGAGCAGTTCTTC. Amino acid sequence: CASSQDRASGYNEQFF.

The chain recombines TRBV12-3 or TRBV12-4 with TRBJ2-7, with 10 bases identical to TRBD1. This CDR3 comprises 15 residues. V gave up 6 bases and J gave up 1 base; unmatched junction bases: 6. CDR3 in amino acids: CASRNDRGQSYEQYF. The CDR3 coding sequence is TGTGCCAGCAGGAACGACAGGGGGCAGTCCTACGAGCAGTACTTC.

In regard to this clonotype: A read error may produce the germline difference seen at one junction end. This chain links TRBV10-3 with TRBJ1-2, with D perhaps matching TRBD1 (5 bases). The CDR3 loop spans 14 amino acids. CDR1 ENHRY and CDR2 SYGVKD come from the germline V gene. This CDR3 reads CAINLGGFNYSYTF. The CDR3 DNA reads as TGTGCCATCAATCTCGGGGGATTTAACTATAGCTACACCTTC.

This sequence joins TRBV6-5 and TRBJ2-2; D call uncertain. The CDR3 runs 16 residues. Germline V gene lookup returns CDR1 MNHEY and CDR2 SVGAGI. V lost 0 bases to trimming and J lost 2 bases, with 10 bases between them. The CDR3 region has the DNA TGTGCCAGCAGTTACTCCTCAACAAGCAACACCGGGGAGCTGTTTTTT. It translates to CASSYSSTSNTGELFF.

V gene TRBV24-1 combines with J gene TRBJ2-5; D might be TRBD1 (6 bases). V lost 5 bases and J lost 3, with 9 bases in between. CDR1 and CDR2 (germline): KGHDR, SFDVKD. This CDR3 is built from 13 residues. CDR3 DNA sequence: TGTGCCACCAGTGCCGCAGGGGAAGAGACCCAGTACTTC. Protein: CATSAAGEETQYF.

This sequence joins TRBV4-2 and TRBJ1-5, with D uncertain. V was shortened by 1 base and J by 7 bases, with 5 bases between the two germline ends. This CDR3 is 12 amino acids long. From germline, CDR1 is LGHNA and CDR2 YNFKEQ. CDR3 DNA: TGTGCCAGCAGCCAAGGGATACAGCCCCAGCATTTT. Its protein is CASSQGIQPQHF.

This clonotype was seen more than once but under ten times. The genes are TRBV3-1 and TRBJ2-3, with 7 positions matching TRBD2. Germline V gene sequence: CDR1 LGHDT, CDR2 YNNKEL (reference sequence). Unmatched junction bases numbered 13, after V lost 4 bases and J lost 3 bases. The CDR3 spans 17 residues. CDR3 in amino acids: CASSPYHPGRETDTQYF. For the CDR3, the DNA is TGTGCCAGCAGCCCGTACCACCCCGGGCGGGAGACAGATACGCAGTATTTT.

This clonotype was counted only a few times. The chain recombines TRBV10-3 with TRBJ2-1; D gene uncertain. The CDR3 has 11 amino acids. V was trimmed by 11 bases and J by 9 bases, leaving 14 bases between them. Looked up from germline, CDR1 is ENHRY and CDR2 is SYGVKD. CDR3 sequence: CAASGLGEQFF. CDR3 in DNA: TGTGCCGCTTCCGGGTTAGGTGAGCAGTTCTTC.

This rearrangement joins TRBV6-2 or TRBV6-3 to TRBJ2-1; D unresolved. This CDR3 region has 11 residues. Trimming removed 2 bases from V and 8 bases from J, with 4 bases in between. CDR1 and CDR2 from the germline V gene are MNHEY and SVGEGT. The CDR3 coding sequence is TGTGCCAGCAGTTACCGGGATGAGCAGTTCTTC. Protein product: CASSYRDEQFF.

This clonotype was counted between two and nine times. The chain employs TRBV24-1 and TRBJ1-2; D uncertain. This CDR3 comprises 14 residues. V was cut by 5 bases and J by 3 bases, with 12 bases left in between. The germline gives CDR1 KGHDR, CDR2 SFDVKD. The DNA for the CDR3 is TGTGCCACCAGTGTGAGGGAGGAGGACTATGGCTACACCTTC. This translates into CATSVREEDYGYTF.

The V and J genes are TRBV3-1 and TRBJ2-1; no definite D call. The V end was cut by 0 bases, the J end by 7 bases, with 16 bases between. Germline V gene sequence: CDR1 LGHDT, CDR2 YNNKEL (reference sequence). CDR3 size: 16 residues. CDR3 protein: CASSQDQLTVRNEQFF. The CDR3 DNA reads TGTGCCAGCAGCCAAGATCAACTAACGGTCAGGAATGAGCAGTTCTTC.

The chain is built from TRBV5-1 and TRBJ2-1; 8 bases line up with TRBD1. The CDR3 consists of 19 residues. V gave up 4 bases and J gave up 4 bases; unmatched junction bases: 19. Per germline, CDR1 SGHRS and CDR2 YFSETQ. The CDR3 bases are TGCGCCAGCAGCACCTGGGACCCTAAGAGGACAGGGATGTACAATGAGCAGTTCTTC. As protein: CASSTWDPKRTGMYNEQFF.

The chain recombines TRBV10-3 with TRBJ1-4; no reliable D call. This CDR3 region has 11 residues. Germline V gene sequence: CDR1 ENHRY, CDR2 SYGVKD. Trimming removed 4 bases at V and 8 bases at J, with 5 bases between. In DNA form, the CDR3 reads TGTGCCATCAGTGGGGGAGAAAAACTGTTTTTT. This encodes CAISGGEKLFF.

The genes are TRBV6-2 or TRBV6-3 and TRBJ2-7; 13 nucleotides align to TRBD2. The CDR3 loop spans 19 amino acids. Germline V gene lookup returns CDR1 MNHEY and CDR2 SVGEGT. Trimming removed 6 bases from V and 4 bases from J; junction bases left unmatched: 18. Here the CDR3 reads CASSRGGLAGVKDWYEQYF. The DNA for the CDR3 is TGTGCCAGCAGCCGAGGCGGACTAGCGGGAGTTAAAGATTGGTACGAGCAGTACTTC.

There are a few counts of this clonotype. V and J are TRBV7-3 and TRBJ1-1; 8 nucleotides align to TRBD1. The CDR3 contains 13 residues. CDR1 is SGHTA, CDR2 FQGTGA, per germline. The V gene end was trimmed by 5 bases and the J gene end by 4 bases; junction bases not matched to a gene: 3. This CDR3 reads CASSPTGGTEAFF. The CDR3 DNA follows: TGTGCCAGCAGCCCCACAGGGGGCACTGAAGCTTTCTTT. Full variable domain (rest looked up from reference TRBV7-3 and TRBJ1-1): GAGVSQTPSNKVTEKGKYVELRCDPISGHTALYWYRQSLGQGPEFLIYFQGTGAADDSGLPNDRFFAVRPEGSVSTLKIQRTERGDSAVYLCASSPTGGTEAFFGQGTRLTVV.